The 14 T cell receptor beta chains reported below all come from one sample, sequenced in a study of CD8 T cells in ankylosing spondylitis (dated by TCRdb to 2017 to 2019). The full study reports these points: Blood from ankylosing spondylitis patients appeared to be characterized by a TCR beta motif made up of under ten highly homologous amino acid variants.

Library preparation used 5' RACE. The reads were generated on an Illumina HiSeq 2500. TCRdb reworked the public reads: Q25 trimming with fastp, MiXCR clone assembly, productive beta chains retained. Every distinct CDR3 protein forms one entry, paired with its most common genes and DNA. The sample has fewer than 750,000 distinct CDR3 sequences on record, 15% to 20% of them singletons. Roughly a fifth of the sample rests with the top ten. The antigens of these receptors remain unknown. The sample consisted of blood, either unsorted or a sorted T cell fraction (not recorded which). The receptors here all came from a male donor with ankylosing spondylitis.

This clonotype was detected only a few times. The rearrangement uses TRBV9 and TRBJ1-1, with TRBD1 as a possible D gene (5 bases). Trimming took 4 bases from V and 2 from J, leaving 15 bases between them. There are 15 residues in the CDR3. CDR1 is SGDLS and CDR2 is YYNGEE in the germline V gene. The DNA of the CDR3 is TGTGCCAGCAGCCACCTGGGGCATTACAACACTGAAGCTTTCTTT. As protein: CASSHLGHYNTEAFF.

This clonotype was counted only a few times. The chain carries TRBV10-3 and TRBJ2-7; no reliable D call. The CDR3 sequence is 13 residues long. With 2 bases removed from V and 6 bases from J, the gap between germline ends came to 11 bases. Germline V gene sequence: CDR1 ENHRY, CDR2 SYGVKD. The chain's CDR3 is CAISERGEVEQYF. CDR3 bases: TGTGCCATCAGTGAGCGAGGTGAGGTCGAGCAGTACTTC.

This chain uses TRBV9 with TRBJ2-1; D unresolved. Germline CDR1 and CDR2: SGDLS and YYNGEE. The CDR3 is 14 amino acids. V was pared by 0 bases and J by 6 bases, with 10 bases between. The CDR3 nucleotides read TGTGCCAGCAGCGTAGGGACGAGTTCCAATGAGCAGTTCTTC. Amino acids: CASSVGTSSNEQFF. Together with reference TRBV9 and TRBJ2-1, the CDR3 gives the full variable domain: DSGVTQTPKHLITATGQRVTLRCSPRSGDLSVYWYQQSLDQGLQFLIQYYNGEERAKGNILERFSAQQFPDLHSELNLSSLELGDSALYFCASSVGTSSNEQFFGPGTRLTVL.

At least ten counts were recorded for this clonotype. The chain is built from TRBV7-2 and TRBJ2-1; 7 nucleotides agree with TRBD2. With V trimmed by 8 bases and J by 7 bases, 5 bases remained unmatched. The CDR3 runs to 12 residues. The germline gives CDR1 SGHTA, CDR2 FQGNSA. CDR3 loop: CASGGGRNEQFF. The CDR3 DNA follows: TGTGCCAGCGGGGGAGGGCGAAATGAGCAGTTCTTC. Looking up the rest from reference TRBV7-2 and TRBJ2-1 gives the full variable domain: GAGVSQSPSNKVTEKGKDVELRCDPISGHTALYWYRQSLGQGLEFLIYFQGNSAPDKSGLPSDRFSAERTGGSVSTLTIQRTQQEDSAVYLCASGGGRNEQFFGPGTRLTVL.

The J gene is TRBJ1-1, the V gene TRBV12-3 or TRBV12-4; 10 nucleotides line up with TRBD1. This CDR3 contains 14 residues. V lost 7 bases and J lost 4; bases outside the gene matches: 6. For the CDR3, the DNA is TGTGCCAGCACCCCCGGGACAGGGGCCACTGAAGCTTTCTTT. Translating it yields CASTPGTGATEAFF.

This clonotype was observed a few times. This chain connects TRBV10-3 to TRBJ2-1; TRBD2 matches 14 bases. After removal of 3 bases from V and 7 bases from J, the junction contained 2 bases not matched to a gene. This CDR3 is 15 amino acids long. Germline CDR1 is ENHRY and CDR2 is SYGVKD. The CDR3 DNA reads TGTGCCATCAGTGAAGGGACTAGCGGGAGTAATGAGCAGTTCTTC. Its translation is CAISEGTSGSNEQFF.

The rearrangement joins TRBV6-2 or TRBV6-3 to TRBJ2-1; D tentatively reads TRBD1 or TRBD2 (5 bases each). This CDR3 has 14 residues. In germline, CDR1 is MNHEY, CDR2 SVGEGT. The V and J ends lost 2 bases and 10 bases respectively, with 15 bases between them. The CDR3 spells CASSYMGPMSEQFF. Here the CDR3 DNA reads TGTGCCAGCAGTTACATGGGACCCATGAGCGAGCAGTTCTTC.

CDR3 amino acids: CASSPRQGKAFF. The CDR3 DNA follows: TGTGCCAGCAGCCCACGACAGGGGAAGGCTTTCTTT. The V gene is TRBV3-1, the J gene TRBJ1-1; 8 bases map to TRBD1. CDR1 and CDR2 (germline): LGHDT, YNNKEL (reference sequence). J lost 11 bases, V lost 4 bases, and 6 bases had no gene match. The CDR3 consists of 12 residues.

J is TRBJ2-7 and V is TRBV7-9, with a tentative D call TRBD1 (6 bases). The CDR3 is made up of 15 amino acids. Trimming removed 6 bases at V and 5 bases at J, with 20 bases between. CDR1 is SEHNR, CDR2 FQNEAQ, per germline (reference sequence). CDR3 protein: CASSQKPGHKDEQYF. The CDR3 coding sequence is TGTGCCAGCAGTCAGAAGCCGGGACACAAAGACGAGCAGTACTTC.

This clonotype was seen only a few times. For the CDR3, the DNA is TGTGCTAGTGGTACACTAGCGGGGGAGTCACTCGGAGGAGATACGCAGTATTTT. Translating it yields CASGTLAGESLGGDTQYF. This chain uses TRBV12-5 with TRBJ2-3, with 11 bases fitting TRBD2. Germline V gene data show CDR1 as LGHNT and CDR2 as FRNRAP. The CDR3 is 18 residues long. V lost 5 bases to trimming and J lost 5 bases; unmatched junction nucleotides: 15.

In its sample, this clonotype was seen many times. The chain combines TRBV20-1 with TRBJ2-1; TRBD2 matches 12 bases. The CDR3 has 16 residues. Germline loops: CDR1 DFQATT, CDR2 SNEGSKA (reference sequence). The J segment lost 1 base and the V segment lost 2 bases, leaving 3 bases of the junction unmatched. CDR3: CSARSLAGGSYNEQFF. In DNA, the CDR3 is TGCAGTGCTAGATCACTAGCGGGAGGTTCCTACAATGAGCAGTTCTTC.

There are many counts of this clonotype. The rearrangement uses TRBV15 and TRBJ1-3; D unclear. V lost 4 bases and J lost 0, with 10 bases in between. Germline V gene data show CDR1 as LNHNV and CDR2 as YYDKDF (reference sequence). There are 15 residues in the CDR3. The CDR3 sequence is CATSKQLDSGNTIYF. In DNA, the CDR3 is TGTGCCACCAGCAAACAGCTTGACTCTGGAAACACCATATATTTT.

Many counts were recorded for this clonotype. The chain couples TRBV5-1 to TRBJ2-1, with 8 bases fitting TRBD2. CDR1 SGHRS and CDR2 YFSETQ come from the germline V gene. Trimming removed 0 bases from V and 4 bases from J; junction bases left unmatched: 3. The CDR3 has 15 amino acids. The CDR3 DNA sequence: TGCGCCAGCAGCTTGGGTTCTAGCGGGTACAATGAGCAGTTCTTC. This encodes CASSLGSSGYNEQFF.

This clonotype was seen a handful of times. The rearrangement uses TRBV12-3 or TRBV12-4 and TRBJ2-6; D assignment may be TRBD1 or TRBD2 (6 bases each). The V end lost 3 bases, the J end lost 0 bases, and 15 bases lay between the germline ends. The CDR3 covers 18 residues. CDR3 nucleotides: TGTGCCAGCAGTTTCGGGGGCAGGAGTAGCTCTGGGGCCAACGTCCTGACTTTC. This codes for CASSFGGRSSSGANVLTF.